This TCR beta chain was obtained from a study of blood T cell repertoires in COVID-19. CDR3 length: 12 amino acids. CDR1 and CDR2 (germline): LGHNA, YNFKEQ. V shed 0 bases and J shed 5 bases, with 4 bases lying between them. The protocol was immunoSEQ multiplex PCR, while the TCRdb copy is restricted to in-frame clones and leaves out a portion. Of 350,000 or so clones in the sample, about nine tenths were seen once. Sequenced input: PBMCs or T cells enriched from blood (not recorded which). The receptor was derived from a woman aged 30 to 39 who had been exposed to COVID-19. J is TRBJ1-2 and V is TRBV4-2; no clear D. The CDR3 nucleotides read TGTGCCAGCAGCCAAGACAGTTATGGCTACACCTTC. Translated: CASSQDSYGYTF.